This T cell receptor (beta chain) derives from a study of OX40 agonist ivuxolimab in advanced cancers. Germline V CDR1 and CDR2: MNHEY, SVGAGI. V was shortened by 6 bases and J by 12 bases, with 14 bases between the two germline ends. This CDR3 has 11 amino acids. Assay used: immunoSEQ multiplex PCR; TCRdb lists only in-frame clones, some missing. The table records 80,000 or so clones, 86% of them present only once. The TCR originated in an adult with an advanced solid tumor such as melanoma, head and neck, liver or kidney cancer. The chain is built from TRBV6-5 and TRBJ2-5; the D gene is possibly TRBD2 (7 bases). This sample comprised CD4+ or CD8+ T cells sorted from blood, obtained in a trial of the OX40 agonist ivuxolimab. The CDR3 nucleotides read TGTGCCAGCAGGGAGGGGGGGGCGGAGTACTTC. Residues: CASREGGAEYF.